A single sample is the source of the 24 T cell receptor beta chains below, sequenced in a study of T cells after yellow fever vaccination. TCRdb re-derived calls from the 5' RACE reads in MiXCR, one entry per CDR3 protein. The sample contains fewer than 350,000 distinct CDR3 sequences, 3.5% to 4.5% of which appear only once. The sample here was PBMCs, taken 15 days after the yellow fever booster vaccination. Source of these receptors: a man younger than 35 who received the YFV17D yellow fever vaccine.

This chain joins TRBV6-5 and TRBJ2-7; TRBD1 matches 8 bases. J was trimmed by 0 bases and V by 6 bases; bases with no gene match: 7. Germline V gene data show CDR1 as MNHEY and CDR2 as SVGAGI. The CDR3 length is 15 residues. The CDR3: CASSQGQGSSYEQYV. DNA of the CDR3: TGTGCCAGCAGCCAAGGACAGGGATCCTCCTACGAGCAGTACGTC.

This clonotype was counted many times. The J gene is TRBJ2-1, the V gene TRBV2, with D maybe TRBD1 (5 bases). The germline CDR1 and CDR2 sequences are SNHLY and FYNNEI. Trimming shortened V by 8 bases and J by 5 bases, and 10 bases separated the two germline ends. The CDR3 totals 12 residues. In DNA, the CDR3 is TGTGCCAGCGAGGCACAGGACAATGAGCAGTTCTTC. This translates into CASEAQDNEQFF.

This clonotype came up a few times. CDR3 in amino acids: CSARDRGIEQYV. As DNA, the CDR3 is TGCAGTGCCAGGGACAGGGGGATCGAGCAGTACGTC. This chain joins TRBV20-1 and TRBJ2-7; 11 nucleotides match TRBD1. The CDR3 extends over 12 amino acids. CDR1 is DFQATT and CDR2 is SNEGSKA in the germline V gene (reference sequence). Trimming at V came to 6 bases and at J to 6 bases, leaving 4 bases not matched to a gene.

This clonotype was seen at least ten times. This chain joins TRBV6-5 and TRBJ2-3, with D unclear. This CDR3 region has 14 residues. Trimming took off 0 bases at V and 0 bases at J, with 4 bases between the two ends. Germline values: CDR1 MNHEY, CDR2 SVGAGI. The CDR3 loop is CASSYSRSTDTQYF. CDR3 sequence (DNA): TGTGCCAGCAGTTACTCGCGGAGCACAGATACGCAGTATTTT.

This clonotype was observed a few times. V is TRBV11-1 and J is TRBJ2-3, with 9 bases identical to TRBD2. V was clipped by 0 bases and J by 3 bases; unmatched bases: 1. The V gene's germline CDR1 is SGHAT and CDR2 FQDESV (reference sequence). The CDR3 has 15 residues. The CDR3 DNA sequence: TGTGCCAGCAGCTTAGCGCTAGCGGGGACAGATACGCAGTATTTT. Protein: CASSLALAGTDTQYF. The whole variable domain, remainder taken from reference TRBV11-1 and TRBJ2-3, is EAEVAQSPRYKITEKSQAVAFWCDPISGHATLYWYRQILGQGPELLVQFQDESVVDDSQLPKDRFSAERLKGVDSTLKIQPAELGDSAMYLCASSLALAGTDTQYFGPGTRLTVL.

This clonotype was counted between two and nine times. The chain links TRBV7-3 to TRBJ2-1, with D possibly matching TRBD2 (6 bases). Germline lookup yields CDR1 SGHTA and CDR2 FQGTGA. This CDR3 region has 13 residues. V lost 5 bases, J lost 8 bases, and 13 bases lay in between. CDR3: CASSMDYTDEQFF. CDR3 nucleotides: TGTGCCAGCAGCATGGACTACACGGATGAGCAGTTCTTC.

This chain uses TRBV12-3 or TRBV12-4 with TRBJ1-1; D is perhaps TRBD1 (6 bases). Trimming removed 7 bases at V and 7 bases at J, with 16 bases between. CDR3 length: 13 amino acids. The CDR3 bases are TGTGCCAGCACCCCGTGGGGGGCTGGTGAAGCTTTCTTT. Its translation: CASTPWGAGEAFF.

V usage is TRBV5-1 and J usage is TRBJ2-5; D possibly matches TRBD1 or TRBD2 (5 bases each). V lost 6 bases and J 2 bases, leaving 20 bases between the germline ends. In germline, CDR1 is SGHRS, CDR2 YFSETQ. This CDR3 has 16 amino acids. This chain's CDR3 is CASTRAPGPEQETQYF. The CDR3 DNA is TGCGCCAGCACCCGGGCTCCGGGACCGGAACAAGAGACCCAGTACTTC.

Ten or more counts support this clonotype. CDR3 protein: CASSPYAEINEQFF. The CDR3, as DNA: TGTGCCAGCAGCCCCTATGCCGAGATAAATGAGCAGTTCTTC. The chain links TRBV7-2 to TRBJ2-1; D is ambiguous. This CDR3 has 14 amino acids. Looked up from germline, CDR1 is SGHTA and CDR2 is FQGNSA. The V end lost 5 bases, the J end lost 7 bases, and 15 bases lay between the germline ends.

The genes are TRBV2 and TRBJ1-2; 8 nucleotides align to TRBD1. The CDR3 spans 16 residues. V was clipped by 6 bases and J by 4 bases; unmatched bases: 13. CDR1 and CDR2 (germline): SNHLY, FYNNEI. The CDR3 reads CASSLPGQVIGYGYTF. In DNA form, the CDR3 reads TGTGCCAGCAGCTTACCGGGACAGGTGATTGGCTATGGCTACACCTTC.

This clonotype was counted ten times or more. This chain joins TRBV4-2 and TRBJ2-1; TRBD2 is a possible D gene (5 bases). Germline lookup yields CDR1 LGHNA and CDR2 YNFKEQ. CDR3 size: 15 residues. V lost 0 bases and J 6 bases, leaving 12 bases between the germline ends. This CDR3 reads CASSQDNGGPNEQFF. The CDR3, as DNA: TGTGCCAGCAGCCAAGATAATGGAGGCCCCAATGAGCAGTTCTTC.

This clonotype has more than one count but fewer than ten. This rearrangement joins TRBV7-2 to TRBJ1-1, with 7 bases identical to TRBD1. Germline lookup yields CDR1 SGHTA and CDR2 FQGNSA. The ends lost 0 bases at V and 0 bases at J; junction bases unmatched: 7. The CDR3 loop spans 17 amino acids. The CDR3 sequence: CASSLAQTGPLNTEAFF. CDR3 sequence (DNA): TGTGCCAGCAGCTTAGCCCAGACAGGGCCCCTGAACACTGAAGCTTTCTTT.

As regards this clonotype: The junction shows a germline mismatch at one end, possibly a read error. The chain is built from TRBV18 and TRBJ2-7; the D gene is possibly TRBD1 (6 bases). The germline CDR1 and CDR2 sequences are KGHSH and LQKENI. The CDR3 consists of 13 residues. CDR3 region: CASSPGQTYGQYF. The CDR3 DNA sequence: TGTGCCAGCTCACCCGGACAGACCTACGGGCAGTACTTC.

This clonotype showed up many times. V usage is TRBV15 and J usage is TRBJ1-6, with D uncertain. Looked up from germline, CDR1 is LNHNV and CDR2 is YYDKDF (reference sequence). This CDR3 comprises 13 residues. V was trimmed by 0 bases and J by 7 bases, leaving 4 bases between them. The CDR3 loop is CATSRERNSPLHF. The CDR3, as DNA: TGTGCCACCAGCAGAGAGCGGAATTCACCCCTCCACTTT. The full variable domain, completed using reference TRBV15 and TRBJ1-6, is DAMVIQNPRYQVTQFGKPVTLSCSQTLNHNVMYWYQQKSSQAPKLLFHYYDKDFNNEADTPDNFQSRRPNTSFCFLDIRSPGLGDTAMYLCATSRERNSPLHFGNGTRLTVT.

This clonotype was seen repeatedly, ten times or more. The chain is built from TRBV11-2 and TRBJ2-1, with 15 bases matching TRBD2. Trimming cost V 4 bases and J 6 bases; bases outside gene matches: 13. CDR3 size: 19 residues. Germline CDR1 SGHAT, CDR2 FQNNGV. In nucleotides, the CDR3 is TGTGCCAGCAGCTCCCGTGGGACTAGCGGGGGGTATAAGGTCAATGAGCAGTTCTTC. Its protein is CASSSRGTSGGYKVNEQFF.

This rearrangement joins TRBV6-5 to TRBJ1-2; TRBD1 is a possible D gene (6 bases). The CDR3 length is 14 residues. Between the trimmed V and J ends, which lost 0 bases and 8 bases, there was a span of 13 bases. CDR1 is MNHEY and CDR2 is SVGAGI in the germline V gene. CDR3 sequence: CASSYSGAGEGYTF. The CDR3, as DNA: TGTGCCAGCAGTTACTCGGGAGCAGGGGAGGGCTACACCTTC.

V is TRBV30 and J is TRBJ1-1; maybe TRBD1 (5 bases). CDR1 is GTSNPN and CDR2 is SVGIG in the germline V gene (reference sequence). Trimming took 4 bases from V and 5 from J, leaving 14 bases between them. The CDR3 has 13 residues. The CDR3 protein is CAWMRTGGTEAFF. CDR3 sequence (DNA): TGTGCCTGGATGAGGACCGGGGGAACTGAAGCTTTCTTT. The full variable domain, its missing parts supplied by reference TRBV30 and TRBJ1-1, is SQTIHQWPATLVQPVGSPLSLECTVEGTSNPNLYWYRQAAGRGLQLLFYSVGIGQISSEVPQNLSASRPQDRQFILSSKKLLLSDSGFYLCAWMRTGGTEAFFGQGTRLTVV.

This clonotype was picked up many times. The chain has TRBV5-1 and TRBJ1-2; D is unresolved. The CDR3 is 13 amino acids. CDR1 and CDR2 from the germline V gene are SGHRS and YFSETQ. V lost 0 bases, J lost 4 bases, and 7 bases lay in between. This CDR3 is CASSLESGYGYTF. The CDR3 DNA follows: TGCGCCAGCAGCTTGGAGTCCGGCTATGGCTACACCTTC.

This clonotype was seen many times. The J gene is TRBJ2-1, the V gene TRBV3-1, with D possibly being TRBD2 (5 bases). This CDR3 is 14 amino acids long. Looked up from germline, CDR1 is LGHDT and CDR2 is YNNKEL (reference sequence). V was shortened by 1 base and J by 6 bases, with 10 bases between the two germline ends. The CDR3 here is CASSQGLEGNEQFF. CDR3 DNA sequence: TGTGCCAGCAGCCAAGGGCTAGAGGGCAATGAGCAGTTCTTC.

This clonotype was seen a few times. The chain combines TRBV24-1 with TRBJ1-5; D might be TRBD1 (5 bases). The CDR3 has 16 amino acids. With 2 bases removed from V and 9 bases from J, the gap between germline ends came to 19 bases. Germline lookup yields CDR1 KGHDR and CDR2 SFDVKD. The CDR3 bases are TGTGCCACCAGTGATTATAGGGGCGCAGGCTTAGGGCCCCAGCATTTT. Residues: CATSDYRGAGLGPQHF.

This clonotype has more than one count but fewer than ten. The rearrangement links TRBV20-1 to TRBJ1-5; TRBD1 might be the D (6 bases). This CDR3 has 13 amino acids. V lost 3 bases and J lost 3, with 9 bases in between. Germline loops: CDR1 DFQATT, CDR2 SNEGSKA (reference sequence). This chain's CDR3 is CSARTGVNQPQHF. DNA of the CDR3: TGCAGTGCTAGGACAGGCGTCAATCAGCCCCAGCATTTT.

This clonotype was counted between two and nine times. J is TRBJ2-6 and V is TRBV7-2; 7 bases agree with TRBD1. The CDR3 contains 19 residues. J gave up 1 base and V 2 bases, and 11 bases lay outside the gene matches. Germline-derived CDR1 and CDR2 are SGHTA and FQGNSA. In DNA form, the CDR3 reads TGTGCCAGCAGCTTATCTCCGACAGGGAAAACTTCTGGGGCCAACGTCCTGACTTTC. It codes for CASSLSPTGKTSGANVLTF.

This clonotype came up a few times. The J gene is TRBJ2-7, the V gene TRBV10-3; D could derive from TRBD1 or TRBD2 (5 bases each). Germline V gene data show CDR1 as ENHRY and CDR2 as SYGVKD. This CDR3 comprises 13 residues. V dropped 0 bases and J dropped 9 bases, with 12 bases sitting between them. DNA of the CDR3: TGTGCCATCAGTGAGTCGGGGGTTTGGATGCAGTACTTC. Residues: CAISESGVWMQYF.

This clonotype showed up many times. CDR3 protein: CASSGKGLNQETQYF. In nucleotides, the CDR3 is TGTGCCAGCAGCGGTAAAGGGCTGAACCAAGAGACCCAGTACTTC. The chain recombines TRBV11-2 with TRBJ2-5; D is undetermined. Looked up from germline, CDR1 is SGHAT and CDR2 is FQNNGV. CDR3 length: 15 amino acids. Trimming pared 5 bases from V and 0 bases from J, leaving 13 bases between.